This T cell receptor beta chain was recovered during a study of blood T cell repertoires in COVID-19. Study background: In each case, the material was cDNA or gDNA derived from T cells, B-cell-depleted T cells, or PBMCs.

Trimming cost V 6 bases and J 0 bases; bases outside gene matches: 6. This CDR3 has 15 residues. The germline V gene encodes CDR1 SGHKS and CDR2 YYEKEE (reference sequence). Patients from Seattle were sampled longitudinally, starting during active infection. Clones were read by immunoSEQ multiplex PCR, and TCRdb kept only the in-frame ones, dropping some. The sample lists approximately 250,000 clones, almost 85% occurring once. The J gene is TRBJ1-2, the V gene TRBV5-5, with TRBD1 matching 9 bases. The sample consisted of peripheral blood. The origin of this receptor is a man aged 50-59 years with COVID-19, enrolled during active disease. CDR3 sequence: CASTPDRGSNYGYTF. The CDR3 DNA reads as TGTGCCAGCACCCCGGACAGGGGTTCTAACTATGGCTACACCTTC. Variable domain in full (rest from reference TRBV5-5 and TRBJ1-2): DAGVTQSPTHLIKTRGQQVTLRCSPISGHKSVSWYQQVLGQGPQFIFQYYEKEERGRGNFPDRFSARQFPNYSSELNVNALLLGDSALYLCASTPDRGSNYGYTFGSGTRLTVV.